Listed here are 11 T cell receptor beta chains from one sample, sequenced in a study of CD8 T cells in ankylosing spondylitis. Broader study findings: Seemingly distinctive of ankylosing spondylitis blood was a TCR beta motif formed by eight highly homologous variants.

The antigens for these receptors are not known. TCRdb reanalysed the 5' RACE reads using MiXCR and keeps one entry per CDR3 protein. The repertoire holds approximately 520,000 distinct CDR3 sequences, with about 5% as singletons. The sample was blood, either unsorted or a sorted T cell fraction (not recorded which). The source of these receptors is a male donor with ankylosing spondylitis.

For this clonotype: Just one base apart from a much larger clone, this may be a read error. This chain joins TRBV4-1 and TRBJ2-7; D could derive from TRBD1 or TRBD2 (5 bases each). Trimming cost V 8 bases and J 0 bases, with 17 bases left between them. The CDR3 spans 15 residues. Germline V gene lookup returns CDR1 MGHRA and CDR2 YSYEKL. CDR3 DNA: TGCGCCAGCCGCTTAAGGGACCGCCTCTCCTACGAGCAGTACTTC. Translated: CASRLRDRLSYEQYF.

The sample holds many counts of this clonotype. V gene TRBV4-3 combines with J gene TRBJ2-1, with 12 bases that match TRBD2. The CDR3 runs 15 residues. Germline V lookup: CDR1 LGHNA, CDR2 YSLEER. V lost 2 bases to trimming and J lost 4 bases; unmatched junction nucleotides: 0. In nucleotides, the CDR3 is TGCGCCAGCAGCCAACTAGCGGGGGGGTACAATGAGCAGTTCTTC. Protein product: CASSQLAGGYNEQFF.

This clonotype was seen more than once but under ten times. The chain has TRBV5-1 and TRBJ2-3; tentatively, D is TRBD2 (6 bases). V was shortened by 0 bases and J by 4 bases, with 12 bases between the two germline ends. Germline assignment: CDR1 SGHRS and CDR2 YFSETQ. The CDR3 runs 15 residues. CDR3 in amino acids: CASSLVAGNSDTQYF. In nucleotides, the CDR3 is TGCGCCAGCAGCTTGGTTGCGGGAAATTCAGATACGCAGTATTTT.

This clonotype was observed many times. J is TRBJ1-2 and V is TRBV12-3 or TRBV12-4; TRBD1 agrees at 9 bases. Trimming removed 7 bases from V and 2 bases from J; junction bases left unmatched: 5. The CDR3 is made up of 14 amino acids. CDR3 protein: CASTEGQGNYGYTF. The CDR3 DNA reads TGTGCCAGCACCGAAGGACAGGGGAACTATGGCTACACCTTC.

A few counts support this clonotype. The chain uses TRBV12-3 or TRBV12-4 and TRBJ1-6; D possibly corresponds to TRBD1 (5 bases). This CDR3 is 13 amino acids long. Trimming stripped 1 base from V and 9 bases from J, with 7 bases between. For the CDR3, the DNA is TGTGCCAGCAGTTTAGGGGGCCGTTCACCCCTCCACTTT. Translating it yields CASSLGGRSPLHF.

This clonotype was observed at least ten times. The chain is built from TRBV7-9 and TRBJ1-3; no definite D call. Germline-derived CDR1 and CDR2 are SEHNR and FQNEAQ (reference sequence). Trimming stripped 7 bases from V and 2 bases from J, with 15 bases between. The CDR3 has 15 amino acids. Here the CDR3 DNA reads TGTGCCAGCACCGTTCTGCCTAGCGCTGGAAACACCATATATTTT. Translating gives CASTVLPSAGNTIYF.

The J gene is TRBJ2-4, the V gene TRBV28; D is unclear. From germline, CDR1 is MDHEN and CDR2 SYDVKM. V gave up 2 bases and J gave up 0 bases, with 5 bases separating them. The CDR3 extends over 14 amino acids. CDR3 region: CASSLKAAKNIQYF. CDR3 coding DNA: TGTGCCAGCAGTTTAAAGGCAGCCAAAAACATTCAGTACTTC.

The chain employs TRBV20-1 and TRBJ2-1; 8 bases line up with TRBD2. The V gene's germline CDR1 is DFQATT and CDR2 SNEGSKA (reference sequence). The CDR3 is 17 amino acids. CDR3 nucleotide sequence: TGCTGCGCTAGAGTATCTAGCGGGTTCAGCTCCTACAATGAGCAGTTCTTC. Protein sequence: CCARVSSGFSSYNEQFF.

The rearrangement links TRBV14 to TRBJ2-6, with TRBD2 as a possible D gene (5 bases). Trimming took 0 bases from V and 2 from J, leaving 5 bases between them. CDR1 SGHDN and CDR2 FVKESK come from the germline V gene. The CDR3 consists of 15 residues. CDR3 nucleotide sequence: TGTGCCAGCAGCCAAGACGGGGCTGGGGCCAACGTCCTGACTTTC. Its protein product is CASSQDGAGANVLTF.

This clonotype has ten or more counts. The V call is TRBV5-1, the J call TRBJ2-1; D call uncertain. Germline V gene sequence: CDR1 SGHRS, CDR2 YFSETQ. Trimming took 1 base from V and 0 from J, leaving 8 bases between them. This CDR3 is built from 15 residues. Here the CDR3 reads CASSLSRSSYNEQFF. The CDR3 DNA reads TGCGCCAGCAGCTTGTCCAGGAGCTCCTACAATGAGCAGTTCTTC.

There are many counts of this clonotype. The J gene is TRBJ2-1, the V gene TRBV20-1; the D gene is possibly TRBD2 (6 bases). The CDR3 loop spans 16 amino acids. CDR1 and CDR2 from the germline V gene are DFQATT and SNEGSKA (reference sequence). The V and J ends lost 1 base and 0 bases respectively, with 13 bases between them. DNA for the CDR3: TGCAGTGCTAGAGCCGCGGCGGGGAGCTCCTACAATGAGCAGTTCTTC. Translation: CSARAAAGSSYNEQFF.